This T cell receptor beta chain was identified in a study of Ad26.COV2.S vaccination and SARS-CoV-2 variants. At the level of the study: A participant enrolled in the COV1001 Ad26.COV2.S trial arm provided the sample.

Libraries were prepared by immunoSEQ multiplex PCR; TCRdb keeps only in-frame clonotypes and omits some of them. The sample has around 400,000 clones, more than 80% seen once. Stated treatment: some 20 received Ad26.COV2.S at low or high dose, single or two shots; roughly five received placebo; per-sample allocation not given. Day 63 after the first injection of vaccine or placebo was the sampling time. Study-wide findings and caveats: Using TCR breadth and depth analyses may have led to underestimated total T cell responses.

This CDR3 has 13 residues. Germline V lookup: CDR1 MNHEY, CDR2 SVGAGI. V shed 10 bases and J shed 5 bases, with 15 bases lying between them. In the case of this clone: Its antigen is not known.

The genes are TRBV6-5 and TRBJ2-1, with TRBD1 as a possible D gene (5 bases). This clonotype was obtained from a person between 18 and 65 years old who received the Ad26.COV2.S COVID-19 vaccine or a placebo. This material consisted of peripheral blood, taken in a trial of Ad26.COV2.S vaccine versus placebo. The CDR3 sequence is CATNQDRNNEQFF. CDR3 DNA: TGTGCCACAAACCAAGACAGAAACAATGAGCAGTTCTTC.